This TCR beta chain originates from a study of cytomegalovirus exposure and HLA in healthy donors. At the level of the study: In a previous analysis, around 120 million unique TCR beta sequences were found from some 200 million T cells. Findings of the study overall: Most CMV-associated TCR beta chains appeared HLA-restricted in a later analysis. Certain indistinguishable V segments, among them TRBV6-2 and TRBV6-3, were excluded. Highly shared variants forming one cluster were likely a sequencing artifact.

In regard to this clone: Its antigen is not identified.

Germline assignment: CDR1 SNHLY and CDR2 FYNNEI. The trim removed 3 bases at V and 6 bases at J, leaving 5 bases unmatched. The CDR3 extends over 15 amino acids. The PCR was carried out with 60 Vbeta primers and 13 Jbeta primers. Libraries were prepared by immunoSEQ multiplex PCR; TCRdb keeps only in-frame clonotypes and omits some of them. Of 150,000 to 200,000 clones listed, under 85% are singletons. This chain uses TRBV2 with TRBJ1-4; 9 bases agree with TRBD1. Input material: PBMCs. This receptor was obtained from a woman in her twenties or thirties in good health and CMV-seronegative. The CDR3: CASSDNRGLDEKLFF. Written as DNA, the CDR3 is TGTGCCAGCAGTGATAACAGGGGGCTTGATGAAAAACTGTTTTTT.